Given below is one T cell receptor (beta chain) in context. This entry belongs to a study of memory B cells and T cells in multiple sclerosis. CDR1 is MRHNA and CDR2 is SNTAGT in the germline V gene. CDR3 length: 13 residues. V lost 4 bases to trimming and J lost 1 base, with 6 bases between them. Data came from immunoSEQ multiplex PCR; TCRdb stores just in-frame clones and leaves some out. The data show fewer than 8,000 clones, about 60% seen once. The rearrangement uses TRBV6-4 and TRBJ2-3, with a weak D call TRBD2 (6 bases). The sequencing input was memory (CD45RO+) CD8+ T cells from blood. The clonotype was recovered from a human donor with multiple sclerosis. The CDR3 region is CASSASGTDTQYF. DNA for the CDR3: TGTGCCAGCAGTGCTAGCGGCACAGATACGCAGTATTTT.